Reported below is one T cell receptor (beta chain). This entry comes from a study of Graves' ophthalmopathy and Graves' hyperthyroidism. Having ophthalmopathy, the donors showed moderate-to-severe activity, CAS ≥3 and NOSPECS ≥4, with disease lasting under 3 months. RNA served as the template for amplifying TCR beta CDR3 regions. RT-PCR in the first round used HTBI primers; a second-round multiplex PCR followed. TCRdb recomputed calls from the multiplex PCR reads with MiXCR, one row per CDR3 protein. The sample yields around 600,000 distinct CDR3 sequences, roughly 39% seen once. This CDR3 has 13 amino acids. Germline CDR1 is DFQATT and CDR2 is SNEGSKA (reference sequence). With 4 bases removed from V and 1 base from J, the gap between germline ends came to 7 bases.

Sequencing was performed on peripheral blood. The clonotype comes from an adult man with Graves' ophthalmopathy. The V gene is TRBV20-1, the J gene TRBJ2-2; perhaps TRBD2 as D (5 bases). The CDR3 DNA follows: TGCAGTGCTACCAGCGGGAACACCGGGGAGCTGTTTTTT. It codes for CSATSGNTGELFF.